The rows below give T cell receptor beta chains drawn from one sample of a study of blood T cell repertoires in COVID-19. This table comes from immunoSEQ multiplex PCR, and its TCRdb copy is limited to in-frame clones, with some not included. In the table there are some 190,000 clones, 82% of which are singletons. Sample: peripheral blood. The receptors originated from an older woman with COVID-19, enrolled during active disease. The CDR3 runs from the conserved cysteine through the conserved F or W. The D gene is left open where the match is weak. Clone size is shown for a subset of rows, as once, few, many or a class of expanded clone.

CDR3aa: CASSSTRTGGNPKATIYF
CDR3nt: TGTGCCAGCAGCTCCACAAGGACAGGGGGCAACCCTAAGGCCACCATATATTTT
j_gene: TRBJ1-3
abundance: -
d_gene: TRBD1
v_gene: TRBV7-8

CDR3aa: CASRKGVGGQPQHF
CDR3nt: TGTGCCAGCCGGAAGGGGGTCGGCGGCCAGCCCCAGCATTTT
j_gene: TRBJ1-5
abundance: -
d_gene: -
v_gene: TRBV28

CDR3aa: CASSFAAGDQKLFF
CDR3nt: TGTGCCAGCAGTTTCGCGGCAGGGGATCAAAAACTGTTTTTT
j_gene: TRBJ1-4
abundance: -
d_gene: -
v_gene: TRBV28

CDR3aa: CASVNRGRTEAFF
CDR3nt: TGTGCCAGCGTAAACAGGGGCCGGACTGAAGCTTTCTTT
j_gene: TRBJ1-1
abundance: -
d_gene: TRBD1
v_gene: TRBV6-5

CDR3aa: CASSFTGDDEKLFF
CDR3nt: TGTGCCAGCAGCTTCACAGGGGATGATGAAAAACTGTTTTTT
j_gene: TRBJ1-4
abundance: once
d_gene: TRBD1
v_gene: TRBV5-8

CDR3aa: CASSQDRAGGPGGELFF
CDR3nt: TGTGCCAGCAGCCAAGATCGAGCGGGGGGGCCTGGCGGGGAGCTGTTTTTT
j_gene: TRBJ2-2
abundance: -
d_gene: TRBD2
v_gene: TRBV4-2

CDR3aa: CAWSAVGTRGSGETQYF
CDR3nt: TGTGCCTGGAGTGCGGTTGGGACTAGAGGGTCGGGGGAGACCCAGTACTTC
j_gene: TRBJ2-5
abundance: -
d_gene: TRBD2
v_gene: TRBV30

CDR3aa: CASSQVSRAGDSPLHF
CDR3nt: TGTGCCAGCAGCCAAGTCTCCAGGGCAGGCGATTCACCCCTCCACTTT
j_gene: TRBJ1-6
abundance: -
d_gene: -
v_gene: TRBV4-2

CDR3aa: CASRRTGANTGELFF
CDR3nt: TGTGCCAGCAGACGGACAGGGGCGAACACCGGGGAGCTGTTTTTT
j_gene: TRBJ2-2
abundance: -
d_gene: TRBD1
v_gene: TRBV6-5

CDR3aa: CASSRTSGSYEQYF
CDR3nt: TGTGCCAGCAGTCGTACTAGCGGATCCTACGAGCAGTACTTC
j_gene: TRBJ2-7
abundance: -
d_gene: TRBD2
v_gene: TRBV4-2

CDR3aa: CASSQRGDLTDTQYF
CDR3nt: TGTGCCAGCAGCCAGAGAGGCGACCTCACAGATACGCAGTATTTT
j_gene: TRBJ2-3
abundance: -
d_gene: -
v_gene: TRBV3-1/TRBV3-2

CDR3aa: CASSDSFNQPQHF
CDR3nt: TGTGCCAGCAGTGATAGTTTCAATCAGCCCCAGCATTTT
j_gene: TRBJ1-5
abundance: -
d_gene: -
v_gene: TRBV6-1

CDR3aa: CASSGGSSAYNEQFF
CDR3nt: TGTGCCAGCAGCGGGGGCAGTAGCGCCTACAATGAGCAGTTCTTC
j_gene: TRBJ2-1
abundance: -
d_gene: -
v_gene: TRBV7-9

CDR3aa: CASSIGTDGYEQYF
CDR3nt: TGTGCCAGTAGTATAGGTACAGACGGCTACGAGCAGTACTTC
j_gene: TRBJ2-7
abundance: -
d_gene: -
v_gene: TRBV19

CDR3aa: CASAQGQSTEAFF
CDR3nt: TGTGCCAGCGCGCAGGGCCAGAGCACTGAAGCTTTCTTT
j_gene: TRBJ1-1
abundance: -
d_gene: -
v_gene: TRBV19

CDR3aa: CASSLTVPYEQYF
CDR3nt: TGTGCCAGCAGCTTAACGGTTCCCTACGAGCAGTACTTC
j_gene: TRBJ2-7
abundance: -
d_gene: -
v_gene: TRBV7-9

CDR3aa: CASSLSGDEENSPLHF
CDR3nt: TGTGCCAGCAGTTTATCAGGGGATGAAGAAAATTCACCCCTCCACTTT
j_gene: TRBJ1-6
abundance: -
d_gene: -
v_gene: TRBV28

CDR3aa: CASSDTFFSGNTIYF
CDR3nt: TGTGCCAGCAGTGACACCTTCTTTTCTGGAAACACCATATATTTT
j_gene: TRBJ1-3
abundance: once
d_gene: -
v_gene: TRBV6-2/TRBV6-3

CDR3aa: CASSLGQEDQPQHF
CDR3nt: TGCGCCAGCAGCTTGGGACAGGAGGATCAGCCCCAGCATTTT
j_gene: TRBJ1-5
abundance: few
d_gene: -
v_gene: TRBV5-1

CDR3aa: CASIRDRGRVGQPQHF
CDR3nt: TGTGCCAGTATCCGGGACAGGGGGCGAGTTGGACAGCCCCAGCATTTT
j_gene: TRBJ1-5
abundance: -
d_gene: TRBD1
v_gene: TRBV2

CDR3aa: CASSPQGQQGVYGYTF
CDR3nt: TGTGCCAGCTCACCACAGGGGCAGCAAGGGGTCTATGGCTACACCTTC
j_gene: TRBJ1-2
abundance: once
d_gene: -
v_gene: TRBV18

CDR3aa: CASSATRLLAPRVLENTIYF
CDR3nt: TGCGCCAGCAGCGCAACCCGGTTGTTAGCGCCAAGGGTACTGGAAAACACCATATATTTT
j_gene: TRBJ1-3
abundance: many
d_gene: -
v_gene: TRBV10-2

CDR3aa: CATSTSGREETQYF
CDR3nt: TGTGCCACCAGTACTAGCGGGAGGGAGGAGACCCAGTACTTC
j_gene: TRBJ2-5
abundance: -
d_gene: TRBD2
v_gene: TRBV15

CDR3aa: CASSLDADRGRSPLHF
CDR3nt: TGCGCCAGCAGCTTGGATGCAGACAGGGGGAGGTCACCCCTCCACTTT
j_gene: TRBJ1-6
abundance: -
d_gene: TRBD1
v_gene: TRBV5-1

CDR3aa: CATSDFQRGYQETQYF
CDR3nt: TGTGCCACCAGTGATTTTCAGCGAGGGTACCAAGAGACCCAGTACTTC
j_gene: TRBJ2-5
abundance: -
d_gene: -
v_gene: TRBV24-1

CDR3aa: CASSLDRVFTEAFF
CDR3nt: TGTGCCAGCAGTCTGGACAGGGTTTTCACTGAAGCTTTCTTT
j_gene: TRBJ1-1
abundance: once
d_gene: TRBD1
v_gene: TRBV18

CDR3aa: CASSYSVPSSRDTQYF
CDR3nt: TGTGCCAGCAGTTACTCGGTGCCTAGCTCTAGAGATACGCAGTATTTT
j_gene: TRBJ2-3
abundance: -
d_gene: -
v_gene: TRBV6-2/TRBV6-3

CDR3aa: CAGGAGGSYEQYF
CDR3nt: TGTGCCGGGGGTGCAGGGGGGTCCTACGAGCAGTACTTC
j_gene: TRBJ2-7
abundance: -
d_gene: -
v_gene: TRBV10-3

CDR3aa: CASSSPPGGNNEKLFF
CDR3nt: TGTGCCAGTAGTTCGCCCCCAGGGGGGAATAATGAAAAACTGTTTTTT
j_gene: TRBJ1-4
abundance: -
d_gene: TRBD1
v_gene: TRBV19

CDR3aa: CASKRDNTGELFF
CDR3nt: TGTGCCAGCAAGCGGGATAACACCGGGGAGCTGTTTTTT
j_gene: TRBJ2-2
abundance: -
d_gene: TRBD2
v_gene: TRBV11-3

CDR3aa: CASSLGTGKDTQYF
CDR3nt: TGTGCCAGCAGCTTAGGGACAGGGAAAGATACGCAGTATTTT
j_gene: TRBJ2-3
abundance: -
d_gene: TRBD1
v_gene: TRBV11-3

CDR3aa: CASSIVEGYNSPLHF
CDR3nt: TGTGCCAGTAGTATCGTAGAGGGCTATAATTCACCCCTCCACTTT
j_gene: TRBJ1-6
abundance: -
d_gene: -
v_gene: TRBV19

CDR3aa: CASSQGGEPSGYGYTF
CDR3nt: TGTGCCAGCAGCCAAGGGGGCGAGCCCTCGGGCTATGGCTACACCTTC
j_gene: TRBJ1-2
abundance: -
d_gene: -
v_gene: TRBV14

CDR3aa: CASSLVAGGDEQYF
CDR3nt: TGTGCCAGCAGCTTAGTAGCGGGAGGTGACGAGCAGTACTTC
j_gene: TRBJ2-7
abundance: -
d_gene: TRBD2
v_gene: TRBV7-2

CDR3aa: CASSIHTSGIWAGELFF
CDR3nt: TGTGCCAGTAGTATCCACACTAGCGGGATATGGGCCGGGGAGCTGTTTTTT
j_gene: TRBJ2-2
abundance: -
d_gene: TRBD2
v_gene: TRBV19

CDR3aa: CASSELGNTIYF
CDR3nt: TGTGCCAGCAGTGAACTTGGAAACACCATATATTTT
j_gene: TRBJ1-3
abundance: few
d_gene: -
v_gene: TRBV6-1

CDR3aa: CASSLGSRAHEQFF
CDR3nt: TGTGCCAGCAGTTTAGGATCCAGGGCACATGAGCAGTTCTTC
j_gene: TRBJ2-1
abundance: -
d_gene: -
v_gene: TRBV27